Listed below are T cell receptor beta chains from one sample, sequenced in a study of T cell responses to AZD1222 COVID-19 vaccine. Here immunoSEQ multiplex PCR was the method, and the copy in TCRdb shows in-frame clones only, minus some. The sample has under 200,000 clones, around 89% seen once; the top ten hold 26%. The sequences come from peripheral blood, collected 28 days after the second AZD1222 dose. The origin of the receptors is an adult who received the AZD1222 COVID-19 vaccine. CDR3s include the opening cysteine and the closing phenylalanine or tryptophan. The D gene is left open where the match is weak. Clone size is stated in some rows and not others, as once, few, many or a class when expanded.

d_gene: .
v_gene: TRBV28
abundance: .
CDR3aa: CASSSFRQTNTGELFF

d_gene: .
v_gene: TRBV1
abundance: .
CDR3aa: CTSSQIKGPPDTQYF

d_gene: TRBD2
v_gene: TRBV5-4
abundance: .
CDR3aa: CASSPGLAGSTYEQYF

d_gene: TRBD1
v_gene: TRBV11-3
abundance: few
CDR3aa: CASSGQGGYEQYF

d_gene: .
v_gene: TRBV5-1
abundance: .
CDR3aa: CASGQSALGNTGELFF

d_gene: .
v_gene: TRBV27
abundance: once
CDR3aa: CASSFLRGNEQFF

d_gene: .
v_gene: TRBV28
abundance: .
CDR3aa: CASSGGALGEKLFF

d_gene: TRBD2
v_gene: TRBV5-1
abundance: once
CDR3aa: CASRRRLAGNEQFF

d_gene: TRBD1
v_gene: TRBV7-2
abundance: .
CDR3aa: CASSQQGGQYF

d_gene: .
v_gene: TRBV7-9
abundance: .
CDR3aa: CASSLDLGRDEQFF

d_gene: .
v_gene: TRBV30
abundance: once
CDR3aa: CAWRNPSTDTQYF

d_gene: TRBD1
v_gene: TRBV2
abundance: .
CDR3aa: CASSDPTGAAYEQYF

d_gene: .
v_gene: TRBV4-2
abundance: .
CDR3aa: CASSQELRTENEKLFF

d_gene: .
v_gene: TRBV19
abundance: .
CDR3aa: CASSHNRDGSYEQYF

d_gene: .
v_gene: TRBV30
abundance: .
CDR3aa: CAWSRGMGVNNEQFF

d_gene: TRBD2
v_gene: TRBV7-8
abundance: .
CDR3aa: CASSLTSGSAYEQFF

d_gene: .
v_gene: TRBV5-8
abundance: .
CDR3aa: CASSLGGRSNQPQHF

d_gene: .
v_gene: TRBV2
abundance: .
CDR3aa: CASSEDGNLYGYTF

d_gene: .
v_gene: TRBV7-2
abundance: few
CDR3aa: CASSLDGSPFADTQYF

d_gene: .
v_gene: TRBV19
abundance: .
CDR3aa: CASSMRPPGIQYF

d_gene: .
v_gene: TRBV24-1
abundance: .
CDR3aa: CATSDAGRRSNQPQHF

d_gene: TRBD1
v_gene: TRBV7-2
abundance: .
CDR3aa: CASSPTGTGEKLFF

d_gene: TRBD2
v_gene: TRBV6-2/TRBV6-3
abundance: few
CDR3aa: CASSYSWEGLEETQYF

d_gene: .
v_gene: TRBV9
abundance: .
CDR3aa: CASSPRTGGIGATNEKLFF

d_gene: .
v_gene: TRBV7-2
abundance: .
CDR3aa: CASSLSGGKETQYF

d_gene: .
v_gene: TRBV11-2
abundance: .
CDR3aa: CASSLDRGSNNEQFF

d_gene: .
v_gene: TRBV6-5
abundance: .
CDR3aa: CASRLFTAGGGKLFF

d_gene: TRBD2
v_gene: TRBV2
abundance: .
CDR3aa: CASSERTSGFYNEQFF

d_gene: TRBD2
v_gene: TRBV7-3
abundance: .
CDR3aa: CASSPGLGGADTQYF

d_gene: TRBD1
v_gene: TRBV7-9
abundance: .
CDR3aa: CASSSTGALDEQYF

d_gene: TRBD1
v_gene: TRBV6-5
abundance: .
CDR3aa: CASSRPGTGIFHAFF

d_gene: TRBD2
v_gene: TRBV10-3
abundance: .
CDR3aa: CAISAGLAGGRGF

d_gene: .
v_gene: TRBV6-5
abundance: .
CDR3aa: CASSYDETQYF

d_gene: TRBD2
v_gene: TRBV6-5
abundance: .
CDR3aa: CASKVAGGETQYF

d_gene: TRBD2
v_gene: TRBV30
abundance: .
CDR3aa: CAWSGLATYNEQFF

d_gene: .
v_gene: TRBV6-2/TRBV6-3
abundance: .
CDR3aa: CASSFGTRIYEQYF

d_gene: TRBD2
v_gene: TRBV3-1/TRBV3-2
abundance: .
CDR3aa: CASSQEVRAGEADTQYF

d_gene: .
v_gene: TRBV7-9
abundance: .
CDR3aa: CASSGLAGVNEKLFF

d_gene: .
v_gene: TRBV11-2
abundance: .
CDR3aa: CASSPGVAGTDTQYF

d_gene: .
v_gene: TRBV4-2
abundance: .
CDR3aa: CASSQDHQKALINEQFF

d_gene: .
v_gene: TRBV9
abundance: .
CDR3aa: CASSVEPLADTQYF

d_gene: TRBD2
v_gene: TRBV7-9
abundance: few
CDR3aa: CASSPRVAGDGTQYF